This entry lists 14 T cell receptor beta chains sequenced from one sample in a study of T cells in Graves' hyperthyroidism and ophthalmopathy. The CDR3 regions of TCR beta were amplified from RNA transcripts. In the first-round RT-PCR of the TCR CDR3, the HTBI primer set was used. TCRdb processed the multiplex PCR reads anew with MiXCR; each CDR3 protein has one entry. The table records around 560,000 distinct CDR3 sequences, 15% to 20% of them present only once. Sequencing was carried out using blood. These receptors were collected from a woman aged 18-30 years with Graves' hyperthyroidism.

In this sample, this clonotype turned up a few times. This rearrangement joins TRBV9 to TRBJ2-3; 8 bases are a match to TRBD2. With V trimmed by 4 bases and J by 4 bases, 11 bases remained unmatched. The CDR3 length is 16 residues. The germline gives CDR1 SGDLS, CDR2 YYNGEE. CDR3 coding DNA: TGTGCCAGCAGCCCCAGGGGTGGGACTAGTGCAGATACGCAGTATTTT. It encodes CASSPRGGTSADTQYF.

This clonotype appeared a few times. This chain uses TRBV5-1 with TRBJ1-2; D uncertain. Looked up from germline, CDR1 is SGHRS and CDR2 is YFSETQ. The ends were cut back, 2 bases at V and 4 bases at J, with 18 bases in the middle. The CDR3 extends over 16 amino acids. The CDR3 DNA reads as TGCGCCAGCAGCTTCGGTGATAATCGCGCAGCCTATGGCTACACCTTC. It specifies CASSFGDNRAAYGYTF.

The table lists this clonotype with many counts. The chain uses TRBV3-1 and TRBJ1-1, with D possibly being TRBD1 (6 bases). V gave up 2 bases and J gave up 9 bases, with 10 bases separating them. Germline lookup yields CDR1 LGHDT and CDR2 YNNKEL (reference sequence). The CDR3 sequence is 12 residues long. The DNA of the CDR3 is TGTGCCAGCAGCCAATCGGGGACAAAAGCTTTCTTT. It translates to CASSQSGTKAFF.

This clonotype was seen at least ten times. V is TRBV12-3 or TRBV12-4 and J is TRBJ2-2, with D possibly TRBD1 on 5 matching bases. This CDR3 is 16 amino acids long. V dropped 6 bases and J dropped 0 bases, with 14 bases sitting between them. CDR3 amino acids: CASSPRQGPNTGELFF. Written as DNA, the CDR3 is TGTGCCAGCAGCCCCAGGCAGGGTCCGAACACCGGGGAGCTGTTTTTT.

In this sample, this clonotype turned up many times. The chain links TRBV28 to TRBJ2-1, with TRBD2 matching over 10 bases. Losses at the gene ends were 6 bases for V and 8 bases for J; bases not matched to a gene: 10. This CDR3 is built from 15 residues. Germline CDR1 reads MDHEN; CDR2 reads SYDVKM. Here the CDR3 reads CASSLGASGSYEQFF. The CDR3 nucleotides read TGTGCCAGCAGCCTAGGGGCTAGCGGGAGCTATGAGCAGTTCTTC.

CDR3 protein: CSARRGRTEAFF. The CDR3 region has the DNA TGCAGTGCTAGAAGGGGGAGGACTGAAGCTTTCTTT. The rearrangement links TRBV20-1 to TRBJ1-1, with a possible D match to TRBD1 (6 bases). Trimming removed 2 bases at V and 5 bases at J, with 9 bases between. The CDR3 loop spans 12 amino acids. Germline V gene lookup returns CDR1 DFQATT and CDR2 SNEGSKA (reference sequence).

This clonotype showed up many times. This chain links TRBV6-5 with TRBJ1-5, with D uncertain. The V end lost 0 bases, the J end lost 2 bases, and 5 bases lay between the germline ends. The CDR3 has 14 residues. The germline V gene encodes CDR1 MNHEY and CDR2 SVGAGI. The CDR3 DNA is TGTGCCAGCAGTTACTCGTTTGGCAATCAGCCCCAGCATTTT. Protein sequence: CASSYSFGNQPQHF.

This chain joins TRBV7-2 and TRBJ2-2; perhaps TRBD1 as D (6 bases). Germline V gene lookup returns CDR1 SGHTA and CDR2 FQGNSA. The CDR3 extends over 14 amino acids. With 1 base removed from V and 6 bases from J, the gap between germline ends came to 9 bases. CDR3 coding DNA: TGTGCCAGCAGCTTAGAAGGGGGTTCCGGGGAGCTGTTTTTT. This gives the protein CASSLEGGSGELFF. Filled out from reference TRBV7-2 and TRBJ2-2, the complete variable domain reads GAGVSQSPSNKVTEKGKDVELRCDPISGHTALYWYRQSLGQGLEFLIYFQGNSAPDKSGLPSDRFSAERTGGSVSTLTIQRTQQEDSAVYLCASSLEGGSGELFFGEGSRLTVL.

This chain uses TRBV24-1 with TRBJ1-5, with D perhaps TRBD1 (6 bases). Germline CDR1 KGHDR, CDR2 SFDVKD. Trimming shortened V by 4 bases and J by 0 bases, and 9 bases separated the two germline ends. The CDR3 covers 15 residues. CDR3 in amino acids: CATSEGQYSNQPQHF. CDR3 in DNA: TGTGCCACCAGTGAAGGACAGTATAGCAATCAGCCCCAGCATTTT.

This clonotype has just a few counts. V gene TRBV6-1 combines with J gene TRBJ2-7; D unresolved. The CDR3 is 15 amino acids. From germline, CDR1 is MNHNS and CDR2 SASEGT. V lost 5 bases and J 6 bases, leaving 20 bases between the germline ends. The CDR3 DNA reads TGTGCCAGCAGTCCTCCAGGTATACCTACCGGCGAGCAGTACTTC. This encodes CASSPPGIPTGEQYF.

Note on this clonotype: Being one base from a much bigger clone, this may be a read error. The V and J genes are TRBV7-6 and TRBJ2-1, with TRBD2 identical over 14 bases. Germline V CDR1 and CDR2: SGHVS, FNYEAQ. The CDR3 spans 17 residues. For the CDR3, the DNA is TGTGCCAGCAGCGTGGGACTAGCGGGAGATTCCTACAATGACCAGTTCTTC. Its protein is CASSVGLAGDSYNDQFF.

Many counts were recorded for this clonotype. J is TRBJ2-3 and V is TRBV20-1; TRBD2 matches 7 bases. J lost 0 bases, V lost 3 bases, and 9 bases had no gene match. CDR1 and CDR2 (germline): DFQATT, SNEGSKA (reference sequence). The CDR3 runs 16 residues. The CDR3 region is CSASQPSGLSTDTQYF. The CDR3, as DNA: TGCAGTGCTAGCCAGCCTAGCGGCCTTAGCACAGATACGCAGTATTTT.

A few counts support this clonotype. V is TRBV20-1 and J is TRBJ1-4; D is uncertain. CDR3 length: 13 amino acids. The germline CDR1 and CDR2 sequences are DFQATT and SNEGSKA (reference sequence). The V end was cut by 1 base, the J end by 4 bases, with 7 bases between. This CDR3 is CSARGKFNEKLFF. The CDR3 DNA is TGCAGTGCTAGAGGCAAGTTTAATGAAAAACTGTTTTTT.

There are a few counts of this clonotype. The rearrangement links TRBV9 to TRBJ2-6, with 7 bases aligning to TRBD1. V was clipped by 5 bases and J by 7 bases; unmatched bases: 6. Germline assignment: CDR1 SGDLS and CDR2 YYNGEE. CDR3 length: 14 residues. The CDR3 here is CASRDGTAANVLTF. For the CDR3, the DNA is TGTGCCAGCAGAGATGGGACAGCTGCCAACGTCCTGACTTTC.